The entry that follows covers one T cell receptor (beta chain) sequence. Its specificity is not known. CDR1 is DFQATT and CDR2 is SNEGSKA in the germline V gene (reference sequence). The CDR3 extends over 13 amino acids. Trimming at V came to 6 bases and at J to 6 bases, leaving 9 bases not matched to a gene. This record comes from a study of blood T cells in healthy people across ages. General study results and limits: Estimates of diversity drawn from one million T cells were considered underestimates.

Using a J-beta primer mix together with a sample-barcoded 5' primer, a second PCR was run for roughly 7 to 12 cycles. From the 5' RACE reads, TCRdb called clonotypes with MiXCR, one entry per CDR3 protein. The sample lists around 1,000,000 distinct CDR3 sequences; 35% to 45% were seen once. With each sample, at least 5.5 micrograms of total RNA were extracted. The genes are TRBV20-1 and TRBJ2-7, with 9 bases fitting TRBD1. Input material: blood. This sequence was found in a man younger than 35 in good health. The CDR3: CSAYTGGAGEQYF. In DNA, the CDR3 is TGCAGTGCGTACACAGGGGGCGCGGGCGAGCAGTACTTC.